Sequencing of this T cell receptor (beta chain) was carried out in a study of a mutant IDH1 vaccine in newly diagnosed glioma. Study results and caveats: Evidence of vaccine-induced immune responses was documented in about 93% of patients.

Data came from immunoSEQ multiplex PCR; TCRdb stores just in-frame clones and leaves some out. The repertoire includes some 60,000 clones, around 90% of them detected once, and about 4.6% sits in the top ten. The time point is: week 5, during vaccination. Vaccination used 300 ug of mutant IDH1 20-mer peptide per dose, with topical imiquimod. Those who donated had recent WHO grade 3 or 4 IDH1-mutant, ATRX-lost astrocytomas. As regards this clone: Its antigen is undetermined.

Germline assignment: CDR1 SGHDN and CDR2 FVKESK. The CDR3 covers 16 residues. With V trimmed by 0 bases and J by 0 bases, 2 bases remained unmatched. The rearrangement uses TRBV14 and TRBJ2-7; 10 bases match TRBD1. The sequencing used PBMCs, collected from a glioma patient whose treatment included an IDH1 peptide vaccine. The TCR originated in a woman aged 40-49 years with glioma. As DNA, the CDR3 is TGTGCCAGCAGCCAAGAGGGGACAGGGGCCTCCTACGAGCAGTACTTC. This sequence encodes CASSQEGTGASYEQYF.